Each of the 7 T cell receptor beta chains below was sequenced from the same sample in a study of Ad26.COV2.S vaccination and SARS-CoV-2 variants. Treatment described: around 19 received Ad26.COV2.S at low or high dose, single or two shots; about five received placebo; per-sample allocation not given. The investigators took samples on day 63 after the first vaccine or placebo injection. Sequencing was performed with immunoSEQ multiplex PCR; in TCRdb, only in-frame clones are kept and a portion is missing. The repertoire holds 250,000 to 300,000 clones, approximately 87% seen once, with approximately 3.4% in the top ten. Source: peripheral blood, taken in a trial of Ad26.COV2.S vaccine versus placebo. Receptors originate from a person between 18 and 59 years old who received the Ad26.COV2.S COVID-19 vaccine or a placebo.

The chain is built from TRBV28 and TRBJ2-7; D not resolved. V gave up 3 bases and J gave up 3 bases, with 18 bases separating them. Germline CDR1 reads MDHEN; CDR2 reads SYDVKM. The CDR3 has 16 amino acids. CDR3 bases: TGTGCCAGCAGTTTCTCTCCGGATTGGAACGACTACGAGCAGTACTTC. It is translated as CASSFSPDWNDYEQYF.

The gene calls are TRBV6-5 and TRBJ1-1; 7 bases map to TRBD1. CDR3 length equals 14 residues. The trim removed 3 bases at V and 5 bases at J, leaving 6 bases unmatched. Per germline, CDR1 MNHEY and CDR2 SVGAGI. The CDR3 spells CASSYQGGRTEAFF. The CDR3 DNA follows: TGTGCCAGCAGTTATCAGGGGGGAAGGACTGAAGCTTTCTTT.

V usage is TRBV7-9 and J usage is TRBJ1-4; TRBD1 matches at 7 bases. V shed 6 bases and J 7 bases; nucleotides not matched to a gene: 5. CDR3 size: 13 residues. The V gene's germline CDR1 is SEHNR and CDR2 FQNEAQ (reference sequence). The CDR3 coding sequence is TGTGCCAGCAGATTGACAGGGTTTGAAAAACTGTTTTTT. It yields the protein CASRLTGFEKLFF.

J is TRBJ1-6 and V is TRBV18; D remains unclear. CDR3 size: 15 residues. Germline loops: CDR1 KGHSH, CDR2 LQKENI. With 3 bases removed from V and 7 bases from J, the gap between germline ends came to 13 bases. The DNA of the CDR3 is TGTGCCAGCTCACCGGAAGGCCGTTCCAATTCACCCCTCCACTTT. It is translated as CASSPEGRSNSPLHF.

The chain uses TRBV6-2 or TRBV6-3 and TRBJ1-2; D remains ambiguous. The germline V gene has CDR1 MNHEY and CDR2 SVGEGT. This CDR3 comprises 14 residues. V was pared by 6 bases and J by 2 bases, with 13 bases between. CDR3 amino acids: CASSLGGINYGYTF. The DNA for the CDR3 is TGTGCCAGCAGCCTCGGAGGCATCAACTATGGCTACACCTTC.

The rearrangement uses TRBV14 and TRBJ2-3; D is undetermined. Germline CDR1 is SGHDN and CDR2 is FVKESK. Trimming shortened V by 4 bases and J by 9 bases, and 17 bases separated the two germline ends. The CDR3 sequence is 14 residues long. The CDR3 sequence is CASSPPKPLETQYF. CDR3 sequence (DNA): TGTGCCAGCAGCCCCCCTAAACCCTTAGAGACGCAGTATTTT.

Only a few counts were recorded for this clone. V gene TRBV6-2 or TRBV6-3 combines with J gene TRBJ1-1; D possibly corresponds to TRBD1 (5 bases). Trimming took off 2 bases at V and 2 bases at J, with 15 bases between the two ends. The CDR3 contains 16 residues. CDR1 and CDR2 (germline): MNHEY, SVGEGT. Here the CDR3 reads CASSYETGHQNTEAFF. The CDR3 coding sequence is TGTGCCAGCAGTTACGAAACAGGACATCAAAACACTGAAGCTTTCTTT.